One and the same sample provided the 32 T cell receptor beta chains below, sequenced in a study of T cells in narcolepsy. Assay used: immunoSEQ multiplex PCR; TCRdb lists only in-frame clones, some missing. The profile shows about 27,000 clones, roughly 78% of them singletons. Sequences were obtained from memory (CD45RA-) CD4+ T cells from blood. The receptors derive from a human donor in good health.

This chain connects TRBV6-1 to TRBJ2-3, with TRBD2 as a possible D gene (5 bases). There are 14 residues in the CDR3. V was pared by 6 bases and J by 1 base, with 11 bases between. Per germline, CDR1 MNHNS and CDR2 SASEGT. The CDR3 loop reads CASRPRARTDTQYF. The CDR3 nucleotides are TGTGCCAGCAGGCCGAGGGCCCGCACAGATACGCAGTATTTT.

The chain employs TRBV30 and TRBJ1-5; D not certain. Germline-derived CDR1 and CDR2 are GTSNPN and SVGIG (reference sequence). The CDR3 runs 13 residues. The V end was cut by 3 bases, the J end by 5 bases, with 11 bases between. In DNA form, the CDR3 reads TGTGCCTGGAGCAAGTGGAGAGATCAGCCCCAGCATTTT. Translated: CAWSKWRDQPQHF.

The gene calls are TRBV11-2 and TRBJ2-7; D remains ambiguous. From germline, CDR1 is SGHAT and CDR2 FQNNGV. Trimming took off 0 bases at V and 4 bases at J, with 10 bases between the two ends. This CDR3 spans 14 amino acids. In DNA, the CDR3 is TGTGCCAGCAGCTTAGAGCCATTTAAATACGAGCAGTACTTC. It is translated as CASSLEPFKYEQYF.

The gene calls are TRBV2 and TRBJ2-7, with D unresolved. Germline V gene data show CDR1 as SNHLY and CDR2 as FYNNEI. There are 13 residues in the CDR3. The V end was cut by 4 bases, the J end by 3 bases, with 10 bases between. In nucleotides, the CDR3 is TGTGCCAGCAGTGGGGTGGGTCACTACGAGCAGTACTTC. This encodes CASSGVGHYEQYF.

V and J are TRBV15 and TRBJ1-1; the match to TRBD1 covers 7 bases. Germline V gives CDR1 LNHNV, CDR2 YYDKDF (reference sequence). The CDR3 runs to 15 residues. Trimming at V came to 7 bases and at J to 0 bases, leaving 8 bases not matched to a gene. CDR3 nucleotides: TGTGCCACCACCAGGGGGATGATTATGAACACTGAAGCTTTCTTT. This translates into CATTRGMIMNTEAFF.

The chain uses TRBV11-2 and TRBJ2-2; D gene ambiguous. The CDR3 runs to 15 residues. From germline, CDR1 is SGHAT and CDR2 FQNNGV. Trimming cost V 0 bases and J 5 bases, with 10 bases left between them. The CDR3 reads CASSLEGRVTGELFF. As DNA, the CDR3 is TGTGCCAGCAGCTTAGAGGGCAGAGTGACCGGGGAGCTGTTTTTT.

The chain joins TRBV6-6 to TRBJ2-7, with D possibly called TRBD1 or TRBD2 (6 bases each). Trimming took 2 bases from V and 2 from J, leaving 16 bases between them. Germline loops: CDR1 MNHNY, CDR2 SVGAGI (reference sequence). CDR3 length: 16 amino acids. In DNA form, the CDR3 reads TGTGCCAGCAGTTACCGAGCCGGGGGCGCCCCCTACGAGCAGTACTTC. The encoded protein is CASSYRAGGAPYEQYF.

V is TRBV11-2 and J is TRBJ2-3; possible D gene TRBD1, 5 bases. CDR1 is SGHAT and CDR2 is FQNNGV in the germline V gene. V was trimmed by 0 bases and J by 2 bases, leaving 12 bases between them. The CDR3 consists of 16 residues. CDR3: CASSLDRGAPTDTQYF. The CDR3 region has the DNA TGTGCCAGCAGCTTAGATCGTGGGGCACCCACAGATACGCAGTATTTT.

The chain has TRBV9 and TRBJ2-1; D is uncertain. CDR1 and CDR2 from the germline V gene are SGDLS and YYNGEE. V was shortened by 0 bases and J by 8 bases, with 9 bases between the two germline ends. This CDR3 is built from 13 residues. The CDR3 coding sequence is TGTGCCAGCAGCGTAGTATTAGGCGATGAGCAGTTCTTC. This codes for CASSVVLGDEQFF.

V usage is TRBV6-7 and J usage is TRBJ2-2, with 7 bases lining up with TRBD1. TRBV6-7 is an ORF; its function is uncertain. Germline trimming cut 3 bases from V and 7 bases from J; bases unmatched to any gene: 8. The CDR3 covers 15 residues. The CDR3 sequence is CASSYPTTGVGELFF. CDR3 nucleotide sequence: TGTGCCAGCAGTTATCCTACTACAGGGGTCGGGGAGCTGTTTTTT.

The CDR3 bases are TGCAGCGTACTAGCGGGGTACAATGAGCAGTTCTTC. This encodes CSVLAGYNEQFF. The chain joins TRBV29-1 to TRBJ2-1, with 10 bases lining up with TRBD2. Germline loops: CDR1 SQVTM, CDR2 ANQGSEA. Trimming took 6 bases from V and 4 from J; bases not matched to a gene: 0. This CDR3 contains 12 residues.

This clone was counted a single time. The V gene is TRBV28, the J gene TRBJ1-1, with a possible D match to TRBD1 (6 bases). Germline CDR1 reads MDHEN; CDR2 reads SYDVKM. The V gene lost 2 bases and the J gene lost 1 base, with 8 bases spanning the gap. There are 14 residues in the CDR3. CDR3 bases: TGTGCCAGCAGTTTACACAGGGAGAACACTGAAGCTTTCTTT. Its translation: CASSLHRENTEAFF.

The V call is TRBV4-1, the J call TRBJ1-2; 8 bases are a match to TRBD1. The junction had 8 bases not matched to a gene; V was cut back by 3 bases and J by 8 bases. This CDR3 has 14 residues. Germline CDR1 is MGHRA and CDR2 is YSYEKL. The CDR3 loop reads CASSQPTGVRGYTF. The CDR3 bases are TGCGCCAGCAGCCAGCCGACAGGGGTCAGGGGCTACACCTTC.

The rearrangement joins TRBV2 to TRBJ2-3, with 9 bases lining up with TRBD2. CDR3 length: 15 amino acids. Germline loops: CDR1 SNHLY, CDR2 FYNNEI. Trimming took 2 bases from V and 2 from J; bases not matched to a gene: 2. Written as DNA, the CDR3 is TGTGCCAGCAGTGAAAGGACTAGCGACACAGATACGCAGTATTTT. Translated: CASSERTSDTDTQYF.

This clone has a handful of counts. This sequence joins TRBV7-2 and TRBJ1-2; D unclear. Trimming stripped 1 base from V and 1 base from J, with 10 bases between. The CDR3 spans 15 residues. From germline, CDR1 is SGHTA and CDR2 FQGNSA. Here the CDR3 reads CASSLGGLVNYGYTF. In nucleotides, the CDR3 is TGTGCCAGCAGCTTAGGCGGATTGGTTAACTATGGCTACACCTTC. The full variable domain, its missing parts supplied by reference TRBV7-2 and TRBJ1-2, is GAGVSQSPSNKVTEKGKDVELRCDPISGHTALYWYRQSLGQGLEFLIYFQGNSAPDKSGLPSDRFSAERTGGSVSTLTIQRTQQEDSAVYLCASSLGGLVNYGYTFGSGTRLTVV.

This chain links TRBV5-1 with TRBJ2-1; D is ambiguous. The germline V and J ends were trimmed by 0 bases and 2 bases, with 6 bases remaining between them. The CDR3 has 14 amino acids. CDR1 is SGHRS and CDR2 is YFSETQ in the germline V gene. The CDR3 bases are TGCGCCAGCAGCTTGGGCCAGACCTACAATGAGCAGTTCTTC. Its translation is CASSLGQTYNEQFF.

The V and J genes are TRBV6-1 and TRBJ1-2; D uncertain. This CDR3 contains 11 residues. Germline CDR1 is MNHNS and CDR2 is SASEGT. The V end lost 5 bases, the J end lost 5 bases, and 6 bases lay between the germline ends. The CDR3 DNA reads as TGTGCCAGCAGTTCGCTTTATGGCTACACCTTC. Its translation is CASSSLYGYTF.

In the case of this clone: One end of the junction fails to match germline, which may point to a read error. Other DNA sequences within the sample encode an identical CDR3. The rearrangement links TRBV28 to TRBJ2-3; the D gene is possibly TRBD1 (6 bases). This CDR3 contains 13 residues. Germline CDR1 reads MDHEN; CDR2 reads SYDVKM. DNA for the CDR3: TGTGCCAGCGCCGTACAGGGCCCAGATACTCAGTATTTT. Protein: CASAVQGPDTQYF.

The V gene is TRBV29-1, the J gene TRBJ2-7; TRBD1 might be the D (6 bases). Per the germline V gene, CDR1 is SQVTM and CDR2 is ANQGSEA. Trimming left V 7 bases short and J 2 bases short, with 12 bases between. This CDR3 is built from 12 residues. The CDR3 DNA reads TGCAGCGGTGGACAGCACACCTACGAGCAGTACTTC. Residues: CSGGQHTYEQYF.

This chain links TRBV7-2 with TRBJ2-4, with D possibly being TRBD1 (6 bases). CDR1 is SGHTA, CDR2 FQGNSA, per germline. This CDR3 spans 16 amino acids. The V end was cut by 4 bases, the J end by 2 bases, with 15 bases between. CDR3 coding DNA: TGTGCCAGCAGCTCCCAACCAACAGGGCCCAAAAACATTCAGTACTTC. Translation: CASSSQPTGPKNIQYF. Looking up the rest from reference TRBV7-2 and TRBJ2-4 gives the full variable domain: GAGVSQSPSNKVTEKGKDVELRCDPISGHTALYWYRQSLGQGLEFLIYFQGNSAPDKSGLPSDRFSAERTGGSVSTLTIQRTQQEDSAVYLCASSSQPTGPKNIQYFGAGTRLSVL.

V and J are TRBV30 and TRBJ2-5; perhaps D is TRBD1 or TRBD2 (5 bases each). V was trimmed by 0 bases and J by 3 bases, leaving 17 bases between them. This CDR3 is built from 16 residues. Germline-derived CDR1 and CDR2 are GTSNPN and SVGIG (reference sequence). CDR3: CAWSVGWSGPKETQYF. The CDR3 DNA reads TGTGCCTGGAGTGTGGGGTGGTCGGGGCCGAAAGAGACCCAGTACTTC.

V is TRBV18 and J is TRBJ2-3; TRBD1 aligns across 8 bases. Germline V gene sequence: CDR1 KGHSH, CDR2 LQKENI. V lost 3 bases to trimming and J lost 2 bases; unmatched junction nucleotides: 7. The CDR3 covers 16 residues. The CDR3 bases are TGTGCCAGCTCACCTTGGACAGGGAAATTCACAGATACGCAGTATTTT. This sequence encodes CASSPWTGKFTDTQYF. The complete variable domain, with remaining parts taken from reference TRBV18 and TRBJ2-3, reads NAGVMQNPRHLVRRRGQEARLRCSPMKGHSHVYWYRQLPEEGLKFMVYLQKENIIDESGMPKERFSAEFPKEGPSILRIQQVVRGDSAAYFCASSPWTGKFTDTQYFGPGTRLTVL.

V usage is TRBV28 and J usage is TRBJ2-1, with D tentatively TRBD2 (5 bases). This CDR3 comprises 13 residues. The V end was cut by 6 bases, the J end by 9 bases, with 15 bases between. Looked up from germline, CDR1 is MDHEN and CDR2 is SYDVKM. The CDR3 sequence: CASRPRLRSEQFF. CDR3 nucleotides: TGTGCCAGCAGACCTAGACTACGGAGTGAGCAGTTCTTC.

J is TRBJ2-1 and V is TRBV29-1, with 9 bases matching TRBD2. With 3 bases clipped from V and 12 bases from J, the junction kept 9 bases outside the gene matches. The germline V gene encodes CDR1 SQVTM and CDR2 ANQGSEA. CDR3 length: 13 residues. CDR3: CSVERGGVMGQFF. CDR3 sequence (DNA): TGCAGCGTTGAGCGGGGGGGCGTGATGGGGCAGTTCTTC.

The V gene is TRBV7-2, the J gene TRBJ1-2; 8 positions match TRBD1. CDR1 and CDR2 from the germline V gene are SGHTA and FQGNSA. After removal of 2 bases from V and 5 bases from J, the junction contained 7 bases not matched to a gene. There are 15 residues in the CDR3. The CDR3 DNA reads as TGTGCCAGCAGCTTATGGGGGCAGGGGGCTTATGGCTACACCTTC. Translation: CASSLWGQGAYGYTF.

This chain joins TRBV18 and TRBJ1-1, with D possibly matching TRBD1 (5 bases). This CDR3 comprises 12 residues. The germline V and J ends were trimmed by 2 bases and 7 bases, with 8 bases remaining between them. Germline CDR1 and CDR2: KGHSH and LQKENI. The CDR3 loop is CASSPRQGEAFF. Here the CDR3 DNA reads TGTGCCAGCTCACCAAGGCAGGGTGAAGCTTTCTTT.

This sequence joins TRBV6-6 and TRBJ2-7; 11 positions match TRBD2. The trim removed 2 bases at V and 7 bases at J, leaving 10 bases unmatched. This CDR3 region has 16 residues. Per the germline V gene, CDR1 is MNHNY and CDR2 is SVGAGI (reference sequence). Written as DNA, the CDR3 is TGTGCCAGCAGTTACAGGACTAGCGGGCCACGGGGGGAGCAGTACTTC. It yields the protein CASSYRTSGPRGEQYF.

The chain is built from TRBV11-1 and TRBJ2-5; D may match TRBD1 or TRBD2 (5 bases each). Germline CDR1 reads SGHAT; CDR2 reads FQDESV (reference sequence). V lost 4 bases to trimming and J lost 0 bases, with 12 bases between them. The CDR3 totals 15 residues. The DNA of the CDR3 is TGTGCCAGCAGCTCCCGGGACCCCGACCAAGAGACCCAGTACTTC. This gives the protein CASSSRDPDQETQYF.

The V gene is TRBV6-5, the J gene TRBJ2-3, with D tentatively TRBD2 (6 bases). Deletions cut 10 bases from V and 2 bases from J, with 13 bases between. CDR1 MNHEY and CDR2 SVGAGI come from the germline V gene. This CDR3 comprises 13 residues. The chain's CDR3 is CATQGLHTDTQYF. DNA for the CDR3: TGTGCCACCCAGGGACTTCACACAGATACGCAGTATTTT.

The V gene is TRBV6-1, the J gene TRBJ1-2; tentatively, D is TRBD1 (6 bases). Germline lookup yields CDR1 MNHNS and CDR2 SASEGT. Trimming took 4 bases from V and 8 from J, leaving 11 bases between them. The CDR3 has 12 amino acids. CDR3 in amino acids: CASSVRGGGYTF. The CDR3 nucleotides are TGTGCCAGCAGTGTTCGGGGGGGCGGCTACACCTTC.

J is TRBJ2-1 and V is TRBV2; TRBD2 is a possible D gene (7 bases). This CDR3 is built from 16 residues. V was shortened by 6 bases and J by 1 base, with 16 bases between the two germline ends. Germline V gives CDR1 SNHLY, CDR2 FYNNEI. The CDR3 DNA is TGTGCCAGCAGGACAGAAGGGGGGGCTTCCTACAATGAGCAGTTCTTC. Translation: CASRTEGGASYNEQFF.

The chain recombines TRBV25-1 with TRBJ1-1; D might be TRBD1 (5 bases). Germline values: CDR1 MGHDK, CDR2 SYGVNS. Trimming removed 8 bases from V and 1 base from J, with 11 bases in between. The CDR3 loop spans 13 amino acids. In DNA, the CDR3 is TGTGCCAGCCTTCCGCAGGGGAACACTGAAGCTTTCTTT. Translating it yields CASLPQGNTEAFF.